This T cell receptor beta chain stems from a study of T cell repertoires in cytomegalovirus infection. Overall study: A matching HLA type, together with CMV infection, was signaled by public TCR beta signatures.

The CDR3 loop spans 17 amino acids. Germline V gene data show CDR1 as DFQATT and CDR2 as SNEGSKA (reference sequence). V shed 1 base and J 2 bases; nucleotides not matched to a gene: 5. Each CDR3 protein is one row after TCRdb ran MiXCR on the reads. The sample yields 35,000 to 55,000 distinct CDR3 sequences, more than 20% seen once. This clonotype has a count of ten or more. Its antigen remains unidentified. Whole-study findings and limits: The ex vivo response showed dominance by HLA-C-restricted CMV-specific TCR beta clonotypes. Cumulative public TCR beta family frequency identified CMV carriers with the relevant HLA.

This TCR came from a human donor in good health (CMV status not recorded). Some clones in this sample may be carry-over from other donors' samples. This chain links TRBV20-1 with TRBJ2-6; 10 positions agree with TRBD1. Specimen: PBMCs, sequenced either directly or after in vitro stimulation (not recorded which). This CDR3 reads CSARGPGQGAGANVLTF. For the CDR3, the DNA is TGCAGTGCTAGAGGACCAGGACAGGGGGCTGGGGCCAACGTCCTGACTTTC.